Detailed here is one TCR beta chain. Its antigen is not known. This sample stems from a study of T-cell memory formation after mild COVID-19. The CDR3 sequence is 17 residues long. V lost 0 bases and J lost 7, with 21 bases in between. Per germline, CDR1 MNHNY and CDR2 SVGAGI (reference sequence). TCRdb re-called the 5' RACE reads through MiXCR, storing one row per CDR3 protein. The sample carries some 43,000 distinct CDR3 sequences, 5% to 7% recorded once. Regarding the study as a whole: In second-wave clones peaking day 37, SARS-CoV-2 specificity remained unconfirmed.

The chain joins TRBV6-6 to TRBJ1-1; tentative D call: TRBD1 (6 bases). The TCR comes from an adult who had mild COVID-19 (a few samples of this study predate the infection). Cell type and time point are not known. Sequences were obtained from PBMCs or a T cell subset sorted from them (not recorded which). This CDR3 reads CASSYSTSRGTPLEAFF. CDR3 bases: TGTGCCAGCAGTTACTCGACATCCCGCGGGACACCGCTTGAAGCTTTCTTT.